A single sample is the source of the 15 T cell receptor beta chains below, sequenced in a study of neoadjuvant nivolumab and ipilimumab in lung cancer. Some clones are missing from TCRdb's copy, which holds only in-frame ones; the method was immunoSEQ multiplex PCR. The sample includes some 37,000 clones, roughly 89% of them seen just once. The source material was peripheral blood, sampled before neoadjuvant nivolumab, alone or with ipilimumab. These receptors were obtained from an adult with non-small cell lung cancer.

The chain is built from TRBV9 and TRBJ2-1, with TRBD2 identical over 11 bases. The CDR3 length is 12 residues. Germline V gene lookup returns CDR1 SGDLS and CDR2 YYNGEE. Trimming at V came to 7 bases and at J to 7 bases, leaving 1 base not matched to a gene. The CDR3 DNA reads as TGTGCCAGCGGGACTAGCGGAAATGAGCAGTTCTTC. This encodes CASGTSGNEQFF. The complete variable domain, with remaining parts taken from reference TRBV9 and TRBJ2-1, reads DSGVTQTPKHLITATGQRVTLRCSPRSGDLSVYWYQQSLDQGLQFLIQYYNGEERAKGNILERFSAQQFPDLHSELNLSSLELGDSALYFCASGTSGNEQFFGPGTRLTVL.

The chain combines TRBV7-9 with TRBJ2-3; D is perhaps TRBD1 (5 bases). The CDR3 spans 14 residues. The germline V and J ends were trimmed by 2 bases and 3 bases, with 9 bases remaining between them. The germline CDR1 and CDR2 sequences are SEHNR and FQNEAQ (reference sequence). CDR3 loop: CASSLQGNTDTQYF. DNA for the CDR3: TGTGCCAGCAGCTTACAGGGAAATACAGATACGCAGTATTTT.

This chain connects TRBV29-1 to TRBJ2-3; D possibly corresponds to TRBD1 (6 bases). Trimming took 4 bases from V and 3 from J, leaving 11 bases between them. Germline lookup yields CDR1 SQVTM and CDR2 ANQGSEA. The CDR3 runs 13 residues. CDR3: CSVAGTRTDTQYF. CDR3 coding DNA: TGCAGCGTTGCGGGGACACGTACAGATACGCAGTATTTT.

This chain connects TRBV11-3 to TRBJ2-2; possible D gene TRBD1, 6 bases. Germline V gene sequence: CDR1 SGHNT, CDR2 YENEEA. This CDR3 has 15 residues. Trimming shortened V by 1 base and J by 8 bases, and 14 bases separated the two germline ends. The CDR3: CASSLGGDTKGELFF. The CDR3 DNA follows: TGTGCCAGCAGCTTAGGAGGGGACACTAAAGGGGAGCTGTTTTTT.

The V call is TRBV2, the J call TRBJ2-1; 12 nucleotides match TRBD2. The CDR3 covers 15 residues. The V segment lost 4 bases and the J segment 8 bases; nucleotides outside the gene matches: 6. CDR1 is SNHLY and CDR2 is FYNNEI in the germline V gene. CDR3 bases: TGTGCCAGCAGTGGGACTAGCGGGAATGGGGATGAGCAGTTCTTC. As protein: CASSGTSGNGDEQFF.

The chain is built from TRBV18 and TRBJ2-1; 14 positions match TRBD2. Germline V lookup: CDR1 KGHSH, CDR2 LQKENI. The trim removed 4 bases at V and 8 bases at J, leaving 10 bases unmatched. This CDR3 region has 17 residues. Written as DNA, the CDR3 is TGTGCCAGCTCACGTCGACTAGCGGGAGGGCTGAGCGATGAGCAGTTCTTC. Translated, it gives CASSRRLAGGLSDEQFF.

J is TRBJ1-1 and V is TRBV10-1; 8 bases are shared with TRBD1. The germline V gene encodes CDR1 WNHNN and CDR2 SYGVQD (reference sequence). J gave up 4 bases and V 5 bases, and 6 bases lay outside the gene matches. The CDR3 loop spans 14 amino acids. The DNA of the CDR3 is TGCGCCAGCAGTAACAAAGGACAGGGCACTGAAGCTTTCTTT. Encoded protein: CASSNKGQGTEAFF.

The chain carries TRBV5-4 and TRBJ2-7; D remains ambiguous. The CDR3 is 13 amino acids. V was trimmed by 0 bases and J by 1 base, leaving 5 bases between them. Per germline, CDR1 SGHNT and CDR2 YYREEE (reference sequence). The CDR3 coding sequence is TGTGCCAGCAGCTTGGACGAGTCCTACGAGCAGTACTTC. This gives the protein CASSLDESYEQYF.

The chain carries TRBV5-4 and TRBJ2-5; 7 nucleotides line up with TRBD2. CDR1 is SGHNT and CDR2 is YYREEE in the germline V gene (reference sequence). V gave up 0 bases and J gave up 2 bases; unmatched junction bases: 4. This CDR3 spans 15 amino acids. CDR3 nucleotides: TGTGCCAGCAGCTTGGTGGCTAGCGGACAAGAGACCCAGTACTTC. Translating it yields CASSLVASGQETQYF. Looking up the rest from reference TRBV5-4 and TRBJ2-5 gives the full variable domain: ETGVTQSPTHLIKTRGQQVTLRCSSQSGHNTVSWYQQALGQGPQFIFQYYREEENGRGNFPPRFSGLQFPNYSSELNVNALELDDSALYLCASSLVASGQETQYFGPGTRLLVL.

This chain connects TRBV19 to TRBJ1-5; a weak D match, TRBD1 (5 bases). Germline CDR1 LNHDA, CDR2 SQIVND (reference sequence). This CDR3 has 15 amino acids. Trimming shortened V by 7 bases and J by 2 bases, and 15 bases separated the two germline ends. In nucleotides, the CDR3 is TGTGCCAGTACCATCCTGGGGGTCGGCAATCAGCCCCAGCATTTT. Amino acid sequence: CASTILGVGNQPQHF. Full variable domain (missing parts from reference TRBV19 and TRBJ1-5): DGGITQSPKYLFRKEGQNVTLSCEQNLNHDAMYWYRQDPGQGLRLIYYSQIVNDFQKGDIAEGYSVSREKKESFPLTVTSAQKNPTAFYLCASTILGVGNQPQHFGDGTRLSIL.

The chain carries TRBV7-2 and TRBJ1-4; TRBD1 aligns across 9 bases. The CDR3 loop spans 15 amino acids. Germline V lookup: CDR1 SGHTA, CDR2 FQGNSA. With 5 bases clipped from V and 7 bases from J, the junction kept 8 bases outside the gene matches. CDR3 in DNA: TGTGCCAGCAGCACCAACAGGGGGCAGGGTGAAAAACTGTTTTTT. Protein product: CASSTNRGQGEKLFF.

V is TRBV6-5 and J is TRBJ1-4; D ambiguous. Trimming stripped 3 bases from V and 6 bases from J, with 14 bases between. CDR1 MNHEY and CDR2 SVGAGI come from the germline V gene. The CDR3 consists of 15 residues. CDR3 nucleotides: TGTGCCAGCAGTTATAGCCTCGGAGTAGATGAAAAACTGTTTTTT. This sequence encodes CASSYSLGVDEKLFF.

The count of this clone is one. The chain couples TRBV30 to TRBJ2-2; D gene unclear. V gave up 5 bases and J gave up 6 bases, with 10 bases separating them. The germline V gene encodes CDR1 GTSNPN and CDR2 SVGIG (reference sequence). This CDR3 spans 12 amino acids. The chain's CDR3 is CAWERIPGELFF. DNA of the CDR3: TGTGCCTGGGAGCGTATTCCCGGGGAGCTGTTTTTT.

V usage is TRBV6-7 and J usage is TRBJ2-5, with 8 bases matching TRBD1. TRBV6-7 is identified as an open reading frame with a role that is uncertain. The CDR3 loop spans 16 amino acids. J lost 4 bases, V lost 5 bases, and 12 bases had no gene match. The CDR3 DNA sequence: TGTGCCAGCAGTCGCAACCAGGGGGCGTTGGGAGAGACCCAGTACTTC. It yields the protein CASSRNQGALGETQYF.

This chain's CDR3 is CASSLAMTPSQGNEQFF. In DNA, the CDR3 is TGTGCCAGCAGCTTAGCGATGACCCCTTCCCAAGGAAATGAGCAGTTCTTC. The chain carries TRBV7-2 and TRBJ2-1; D not certain. Germline assignment: CDR1 SGHTA and CDR2 FQGNSA. V lost 0 bases, J lost 7 bases, and 19 bases lay in between. There are 17 residues in the CDR3.